This is a list of T cell receptor beta chains from one sample in a study of early T cells in non-severe SARS-CoV-2 infection. TCRdb re-derived calls from the 5' RACE reads in MiXCR, one entry per CDR3 protein. The sample gives 65,000 to 95,000 distinct CDR3 sequences, over 9% of which show up once; about 4.8% is in the top ten. The material sequenced was whole blood. The receptor set was obtained from an adult who was a healthcare worker with PCR-confirmed SARS-CoV-2 infection or an uninfected control (not recorded which). The CDR3 runs from the conserved cysteine through the conserved F or W.

12	TRBJ2-7	TRBV7-9	CASSLGVPEQYF
14	TRBJ2-7	TRBV5-1	CASSLEASSYEQYF
17	TRBJ1-1	TRBV5-1	CASSLVGTGGMGTEAFF
14	TRBJ2-2	TRBV7-9	CASSPTGRTGELFF
15	TRBJ2-4	TRBV5-6	CASSFSRGAKNIQYF
15	TRBJ2-6	TRBV29-1	CSVGQGNSGANVLTF
15	TRBJ2-3	TRBV6-4	CASSLTSEPTDTQYF
17	TRBJ2-4	TRBV10-3	CAISESRGTSGINIQYF
12	TRBJ1-2	TRBV3-1	CASSSMEGRYTF
14	TRBJ1-1	TRBV11-1	CASSQQQGNTEAFF
13	TRBJ2-1	TRBV12-3/TRBV12-4	CASQRELGNEQFF
15	TRBJ2-2	TRBV6-6	CASRSDRGWIGELFF
16	TRBJ2-7	TRBV7-2	CASSLGTSHSSYEQYF